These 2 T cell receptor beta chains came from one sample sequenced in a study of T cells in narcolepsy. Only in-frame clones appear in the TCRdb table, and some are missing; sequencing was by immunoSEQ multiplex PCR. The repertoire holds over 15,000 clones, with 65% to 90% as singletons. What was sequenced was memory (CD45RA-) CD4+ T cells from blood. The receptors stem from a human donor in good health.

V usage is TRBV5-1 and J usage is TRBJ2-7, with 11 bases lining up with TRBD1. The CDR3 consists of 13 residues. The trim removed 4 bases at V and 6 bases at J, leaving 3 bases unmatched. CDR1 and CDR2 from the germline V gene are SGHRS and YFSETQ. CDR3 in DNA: TGCGCCAGCAGCCCCGGGACAGGGGGCGAGCAGTACTTC. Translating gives CASSPGTGGEQYF. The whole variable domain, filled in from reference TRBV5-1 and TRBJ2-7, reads KAGVTQTPRYLIKTRGQQVTLSCSPISGHRSVSWYQQTPGQGLQFLFEYFSETQRNKGNFPGRFSGRQFSNSRSEMNVSTLELGDSALYLCASSPGTGGEQYFGPGTRLTVT.

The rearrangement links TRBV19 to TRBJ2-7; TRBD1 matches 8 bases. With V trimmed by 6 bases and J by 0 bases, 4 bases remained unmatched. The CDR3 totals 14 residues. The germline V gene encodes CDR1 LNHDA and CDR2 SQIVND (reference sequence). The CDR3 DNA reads TGTGCCAGTAGCTCGGGACAGGTCTCCTACGAGCAGTACTTC. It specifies CASSSGQVSYEQYF.